Following are 29 T cell receptor beta chains from one sample sequenced in a study of T cell repertoires in cytomegalovirus infection. No cognate antigen is known for these TCRs. TCRdb reprocessed the reads via MiXCR and lists one record per CDR3 protein. This sample has about a million distinct CDR3 sequences, with approximately 31% found just once. The material was cultured CD8+ T cells from PBMCs, obtained from culture after CMV antigen stimulation. Receptors originate from a human donor in good health (CMV status not recorded). Some clones in this sample may be carry-over from other donors' samples.

This clonotype was counted only a few times. This sequence joins TRBV7-8 and TRBJ2-3; 7 bases agree with TRBD2. This CDR3 comprises 16 residues. Losses at the gene ends were 5 bases for V and 0 bases for J; bases not matched to a gene: 8. Germline-derived CDR1 and CDR2 are SGHVS and FQNEAQ. The CDR3 region is CASSLESGVSTDTQYF. The CDR3 DNA reads as TGTGCCAGCAGCCTCGAAAGCGGGGTTAGCACAGATACGCAGTATTTT. Supplemented by reference TRBV7-8 and TRBJ2-3, the full variable domain reads GAGVSQSPRYKVAKRGQDVALRCDPISGHVSLFWYQQALGQGPEFLTYFQNEAQLDKSGLPSDRFFAERPEGSVSTLKIQRTQQEDSAVYLCASSLESGVSTDTQYFGPGTRLTVL.

The V call is TRBV5-4, the J call TRBJ2-5, with D hard to call. The CDR3 length is 14 residues. Trimming stripped 4 bases from V and 0 bases from J, with 10 bases between. Germline V gene sequence: CDR1 SGHNT, CDR2 YYREEE (reference sequence). The CDR3 protein is CASSPEEDQETQYF. CDR3 in DNA: TGTGCCAGCAGCCCAGAAGAGGACCAAGAGACCCAGTACTTC.

V usage is TRBV9 and J usage is TRBJ2-2; TRBD1 aligns across 8 bases. The CDR3 extends over 16 amino acids. J lost 4 bases, V lost 4 bases, and 9 bases had no gene match. Per the germline V gene, CDR1 is SGDLS and CDR2 is YYNGEE. The CDR3 bases are TGTGCCAGCAGCACCACATACACAGGGGGCACCGGGGAGCTGTTTTTT. Its protein is CASSTTYTGGTGELFF.

CDR3 sequence: CASRQISTDTQYF. CDR3 sequence (DNA): TGTGCCAGCAGACAAATTAGCACAGATACGCAGTATTTT. The chain recombines TRBV6-5 with TRBJ2-3, with no clear D. The germline V gene has CDR1 MNHEY and CDR2 SVGAGI. The CDR3 covers 13 residues. V lost 6 bases and J 0 bases, leaving 7 bases between the germline ends.

This clonotype was counted ten times or more. The rearrangement joins TRBV27 to TRBJ1-1, with 7 bases that match TRBD1. CDR1 and CDR2 from the germline V gene are MNHEY and SMNVEV (reference sequence). V lost 5 bases, J lost 5 bases, and 11 bases stayed unmatched. The CDR3 is 15 amino acids. In DNA, the CDR3 is TGTGCCAGCAGTGCTCTAGGGGGCGCGGGAACTGAAGCTTTCTTT. The encoded protein is CASSALGGAGTEAFF.

The table lists this clonotype with many counts. The chain employs TRBV6-1 and TRBJ2-6; no clear D gene. CDR1 MNHNS and CDR2 SASEGT come from the germline V gene. The CDR3 is made up of 16 amino acids. Trimming removed 4 bases from V and 2 bases from J, with 12 bases in between. The CDR3 DNA sequence: TGTGCCAGCAGTGTGGAAGGTTTTGCTGGGGCCAACGTCCTGACTTTC. This encodes CASSVEGFAGANVLTF.

The rearrangement links TRBV7-9 to TRBJ2-5; 7 bases fit TRBD1. The CDR3 covers 14 residues. CDR1 SEHNR and CDR2 FQNEAQ come from the germline V gene (reference sequence). Trimming cost V 7 bases and J 1 base; bases outside gene matches: 6. The CDR3 sequence: CASTIDRAQETQYF. CDR3 DNA: TGTGCCAGCACCATCGACAGGGCCCAAGAGACCCAGTACTTC. Combining the CDR3 with reference TRBV7-9 and TRBJ2-5 gives the whole variable domain DTGVSQNPRHKITKRGQNVTFRCDPISEHNRLYWYRQTLGQGPEFLTYFQNEAQLEKSRLLSDRFSAERPKGSFSTLEIQRTEQGDSAMYLCASTIDRAQETQYFGPGTRLLVL.

Many counts were recorded for this clonotype. V is TRBV7-9 and J is TRBJ1-4, with TRBD1 matching 7 bases. The V segment lost 3 bases and the J segment 8 bases; nucleotides outside the gene matches: 6. Germline V gene data show CDR1 as SEHNR and CDR2 as FQNEAQ (reference sequence). This CDR3 contains 14 residues. CDR3 sequence (DNA): TGTGCCAGCAGCTTCGACAGGGTGGAGGAAAAACTGTTTTTT. Protein product: CASSFDRVEEKLFF.

V gene TRBV11-2 combines with J gene TRBJ2-5, with no clear D. The V and J ends lost 5 bases and 9 bases respectively, with 13 bases between them. The CDR3 has 12 amino acids. Germline CDR1 is SGHAT and CDR2 is FQNNGV. CDR3 residues: CASSTQGMAQYF. The CDR3 coding sequence is TGTGCCAGCAGCACCCAAGGGATGGCCCAGTACTTC.

The V gene is TRBV4-1, the J gene TRBJ2-1; tentative D call: TRBD2 (5 bases). Germline V gives CDR1 MGHRA, CDR2 YSYEKL. The CDR3 spans 14 residues. Trimming shortened V by 4 bases and J by 8 bases, and 15 bases separated the two germline ends. The CDR3 reads CASSPREGSDEQFF. CDR3 sequence (DNA): TGCGCCAGCAGCCCCAGAGAGGGTAGCGATGAGCAGTTCTTC.

J is TRBJ2-3 and V is TRBV2; 10 bases are shared with TRBD2. Trimming removed 8 bases from V and 2 bases from J; junction bases left unmatched: 10. The CDR3 contains 16 residues. Germline assignment: CDR1 SNHLY and CDR2 FYNNEI. The CDR3 reads CASPGGTSENTDTQYF. CDR3 coding DNA: TGTGCCAGCCCTGGGGGGACTAGCGAAAACACAGATACGCAGTATTTT. The full variable domain, in which reference TRBV2 and TRBJ2-3 provide the parts outside the CDR3, is EPEVTQTPSHQVTQMGQEVILRCVPISNHLYFYWYRQILGQKVEFLVSFYNNEISEKSEIFDDQFSVERPDGSNFTLKIRSTKLEDSAMYFCASPGGTSENTDTQYFGPGTRLTVL.

Of note for this clonotype: With a much larger clone just one base away, this may be a read error. CDR3 amino acids: CASSLGDRDTGVLFF. CDR3 DNA sequence: TGTGCCAGCAGCTTAGGAGACAGGGACACCGGGGTGCTGTTTTTT. J is TRBJ2-2 and V is TRBV11-2; 7 nucleotides match TRBD1. Germline lookup yields CDR1 SGHAT and CDR2 FQNNGV. This CDR3 region has 15 residues.

Points on this clonotype: One base away lies a much larger clone, so this may be a sequencing read error. The CDR3 here is CASRIGQPNEQFF. Written as DNA, the CDR3 is TGTGCCAGCAGAATCGGACAACCCAATGAGCAGTTCTTC. V gene TRBV12-3 or TRBV12-4 combines with J gene TRBJ2-1, with D possibly TRBD1 on 5 matching bases. CDR3 length: 13 amino acids. V was trimmed by 6 bases and J by 6 bases, leaving 12 bases between them.

In the case of this clonotype: Given a much more abundant clone one base away, this may be a read error. The chain couples TRBV7-2 to TRBJ1-5; D not certain. Trimming shortened V by 1 base and J by 7 bases, and 14 bases separated the two germline ends. CDR3 length equals 15 residues. Germline V CDR1 and CDR2: SGHTA, FQGNSA. As DNA, the CDR3 is TGTACCAGCAGCTTAGAAGGACTGGGCGCCCAGCCCCAGCATTTT. Translation: CTSSLEGLGAQPQHF.

The J gene is TRBJ2-7, the V gene TRBV4-1; 11 bases agree with TRBD1. Germline CDR1 and CDR2: MGHRA and YSYEKL. The CDR3 sequence is 15 residues long. With 1 base clipped from V and 3 bases from J, the junction kept 2 bases outside the gene matches. The CDR3 nucleotides are TGCGCCAGCAGCCAAGGGACAGGGGGCTACTACGAGCAGTACTTC. Its translation is CASSQGTGGYYEQYF.

The sample holds a few counts of this clonotype. The chain recombines TRBV12-3 or TRBV12-4 with TRBJ1-2, with no clear D. Trimming cost V 6 bases and J 4 bases, with 18 bases left between them. The CDR3 sequence is 15 residues long. The CDR3 is CASSPGSPKVYGYTF. The CDR3, as DNA: TGTGCCAGCAGCCCCGGTTCGCCCAAGGTCTATGGCTACACCTTC.

The chain couples TRBV15 to TRBJ2-2; TRBD2 matches at 8 bases. The CDR3 runs 15 residues. The V gene end was trimmed by 4 bases and the J gene end by 5 bases; junction bases not matched to a gene: 6. Germline CDR1 and CDR2: LNHNV and YYDKDF (reference sequence). CDR3 in amino acids: CATSNPGLVTGELFF. CDR3 bases: TGTGCCACCAGCAATCCGGGACTAGTGACCGGGGAGCTGTTTTTT.

This clonotype was seen only a few times. The rearrangement links TRBV2 to TRBJ2-1; TRBD2 might be the D (6 bases). Deletions cut 7 bases from V and 0 bases from J, with 13 bases between. This CDR3 region has 15 residues. Germline assignment: CDR1 SNHLY and CDR2 FYNNEI. The CDR3 DNA sequence: TGTGCCAGCATCGCCGGACTACTCTCCTACAATGAGCAGTTCTTC. Its translation: CASIAGLLSYNEQFF.

This clonotype showed up many times. The rearrangement links TRBV7-9 to TRBJ1-5, with a tentative D call TRBD1 (5 bases). Looked up from germline, CDR1 is SEHNR and CDR2 is FQNEAQ (reference sequence). The CDR3 spans 15 residues. Trimming took 0 bases from V and 3 from J, leaving 9 bases between them. The CDR3 DNA is TGTGCCAGCAGCTTAGCCGGGACCGACAATCAGCCCCAGCATTTT. It translates to CASSLAGTDNQPQHF.

This chain uses TRBV7-6 with TRBJ2-5; D gene ambiguous. The ends were cut back, 1 base at V and 5 bases at J, with 11 bases in the middle. The CDR3 is 14 amino acids. CDR1 is SGHVS, CDR2 FNYEAQ, per germline. CDR3 nucleotides: TGTGCCAGCAGCTTAGAACAGCCTGGGGAGACCCAGTACTTC. Encoded protein: CASSLEQPGETQYF. The entire variable domain, with the rest obtained from reference TRBV7-6 and TRBJ2-5, is as follows: GAGVSQSPRYKVTKRGQDVALRCDPISGHVSLYWYRQALGQGPEFLTYFNYEAQQDKSGLPNDRFSAERPEGSISTLTIQRTEQRDSAMYRCASSLEQPGETQYFGPGTRLLVL.

The rearrangement joins TRBV29-1 to TRBJ1-2; D is uncertain. The CDR3 sequence is 17 residues long. Germline CDR1 and CDR2: SQVTM and ANQGSEA. The V and J ends lost 6 bases and 0 bases respectively, with 23 bases between them. The CDR3 protein is CSVGLTDVSRSNYGYTF. Here the CDR3 DNA reads TGCAGCGTGGGCCTGACGGACGTCTCGAGGTCTAACTATGGCTACACCTTC.

The chain links TRBV6-2 or TRBV6-3 to TRBJ2-7, with no clear D. Per the germline V gene, CDR1 is MNHEY and CDR2 is SVGEGT. CDR3 length: 13 amino acids. With 2 bases removed from V and 2 bases from J, the gap between germline ends came to 7 bases. As DNA, the CDR3 is TGTGCCAGCAGTTACGGTCTAACCTACGAGCAGTACGTC. Residues: CASSYGLTYEQYV.

This clonotype was recorded a few times. The chain is built from TRBV12-3 or TRBV12-4 and TRBJ2-3; 10 positions match TRBD1. The CDR3 is made up of 15 amino acids. V gave up 3 bases and J gave up 4 bases; unmatched junction bases: 4. CDR3 in DNA: TGTGCCAGCAGTTTCGGGACAGGGGACGCAGATACGCAGTATTTT. Its protein product is CASSFGTGDADTQYF.

This chain joins TRBV6-2 or TRBV6-3 and TRBJ2-5; D ambiguous. The CDR3 consists of 17 residues. V gave up 6 bases and J gave up 5 bases, with 25 bases separating them. CDR1 is MNHEY, CDR2 SVGEGT, per germline. This CDR3 is CASSLHGLGAPEETQYF. The CDR3 DNA reads as TGTGCCAGCAGCCTGCATGGGTTAGGAGCCCCCGAGGAGACCCAGTACTTC.

The chain has TRBV6-5 and TRBJ1-2; TRBD1 is a possible D gene (5 bases). This CDR3 has 14 amino acids. The ends were cut back, 6 bases at V and 6 bases at J, with 17 bases in the middle. Germline CDR1 and CDR2: MNHEY and SVGAGI. The CDR3 nucleotides read TGTGCCAGCAGACGAGGGACCGAGACAAATGGCTACACCTTC. It translates to CASRRGTETNGYTF.

The sample holds a few counts of this clonotype. The gene calls are TRBV11-2 and TRBJ2-1; D is unclear. Trimming cost V 2 bases and J 1 base, with 9 bases left between them. The length of the CDR3 is 15 residues. The germline CDR1 and CDR2 sequences are SGHAT and FQNNGV. The CDR3 region has the DNA TGTGCCAGCAGCTTATACTGGGGATCCTACAATGAGCAGTTCTTC. Translated: CASSLYWGSYNEQFF. The full variable domain, completed using reference TRBV11-2 and TRBJ2-1, is EAGVAQSPRYKIIEKRQSVAFWCNPISGHATLYWYQQILGQGPKLLIQFQNNGVVDDSQLPKDRFSAERLKGVDSTLKIQPAKLEDSAVYLCASSLYWGSYNEQFFGPGTRLTVL.

There are a few counts of this clonotype. The chain joins TRBV7-6 to TRBJ1-4, with D uncertain. Deletions cut 2 bases from V and 5 bases from J, with 9 bases between. Germline CDR1 SGHVS, CDR2 FNYEAQ. CDR3 size: 14 residues. The CDR3 coding sequence is TGTGCCAGCAGCTTATACGGAGGGAATGAAAAACTGTTTTTT. Translating it yields CASSLYGGNEKLFF.

In its sample, this clonotype was seen many times. The V and J genes are TRBV7-6 and TRBJ1-5, with D possibly being TRBD1 (5 bases). V gave up 4 bases and J gave up 5 bases, with 15 bases separating them. This CDR3 has 15 residues. Per germline, CDR1 SGHVS and CDR2 FNYEAQ. The CDR3 DNA sequence: TGTGCCAGCAGCTCAGGGCCTGAGATTGATCAGCCCCAGCATTTT. Translation gives CASSSGPEIDQPQHF.

CDR3 sequence reads: CASSQERWENTEAFF. CDR3 nucleotides: TGTGCCAGCAGCCAAGAAAGGTGGGAGAACACTGAAGCTTTCTTT. The chain has TRBV4-2 and TRBJ1-1; D remains ambiguous. The CDR3 runs to 15 residues. CDR1 and CDR2 from the germline V gene are LGHNA and YNFKEQ. Trimming removed 0 bases at V and 1 base at J, with 9 bases between.